These T cell receptor beta chains were read from a single sample in a study of graft-versus-host responses after intestinal transplantation. The protocol was immunoSEQ multiplex PCR, while the TCRdb copy is restricted to in-frame clones and leaves out a portion. The table has approximately 85,000 clones, 75% to 95% seen once. The antigens of these receptors remain unknown. This sample comprised unstimulated CD8+ T cells sorted from spleen or lymph node cells, obtained before transplant. The source is a human donor who was the organ donor for an intestinal transplant. Each CDR3 is given with its conserved first and last residue. The D gene is left open where the match is weak. Clone size is shown for a subset of rows, as once, few, many or a class of expanded clone.

CDR3 protein: CASRLAGSPYGYTF; CDR3 DNA: TGCGCCAGCCGCTTAGCAGGGTCCCCATATGGCTACACCTTC; J gene: TRBJ1-2; V gene: TRBV5-1; clone size: .; D gene: .
CDR3 protein: CASSSSPGGHTEAFF; CDR3 DNA: TGTGCCAGCAGCTCGAGTCCAGGGGGGCATACTGAAGCTTTCTTT; J gene: TRBJ1-1; V gene: TRBV7-9; clone size: .; D gene: TRBD1
CDR3 protein: CASSSWTENTGELFF; CDR3 DNA: TGTGCCAGCAGTTCATGGACCGAGAACACCGGGGAGCTGTTTTTT; J gene: TRBJ2-2; V gene: TRBV27; clone size: once; D gene: .
CDR3 protein: CASSLELDEKLFF; CDR3 DNA: TGTGCCAGCAGCTTGGAACTAGATGAAAAACTGTTTTTT; J gene: TRBJ1-4; V gene: TRBV5-6; clone size: .; D gene: .
CDR3 protein: CASSLLNTEAFF; CDR3 DNA: TGTGCCAGCAGCCTCCTGAACACTGAAGCTTTCTTT; J gene: TRBJ1-1; V gene: TRBV5-4; clone size: .; D gene: .
CDR3 protein: CSVSKSDDNSPLHF; CDR3 DNA: TGCAGCGTATCTAAGTCAGATGATAATTCACCCCTCCACTTT; J gene: TRBJ1-6; V gene: TRBV29-1; clone size: .; D gene: .
CDR3 protein: CASSLDRGYGYTF; CDR3 DNA: TGTGCCAGCAGTTTAGACAGGGGCTATGGCTACACCTTC; J gene: TRBJ1-2; V gene: TRBV27; clone size: .; D gene: TRBD1
CDR3 protein: CASSLVLGDTQYF; CDR3 DNA: TGTGCCAGCAGCTTAGTCTTGGGAGATACGCAGTATTTT; J gene: TRBJ2-3; V gene: TRBV7-9; clone size: .; D gene: .
CDR3 protein: CASSQGAGTGELFF; CDR3 DNA: TGTGCCAGCAGCCAAGGAGCGGGTACCGGGGAGCTGTTTTTT; J gene: TRBJ2-2; V gene: TRBV4-2; clone size: .; D gene: .
CDR3 protein: CASSGRRRMTPNEKLFF; CDR3 DNA: TGTGCCAGCAGCGGGAGGAGAAGGATGACCCCAAATGAAAAACTGTTTTTT; J gene: TRBJ1-4; V gene: TRBV21-1; clone size: few; D gene: .
CDR3 protein: CASSLDRDHTYEQYF; CDR3 DNA: TGTGCCAGCAGCTTAGACCGGGACCACACCTACGAGCAGTACTTC; J gene: TRBJ2-7; V gene: TRBV7-6; clone size: .; D gene: .
CDR3 protein: CASSNAQGGQYF; CDR3 DNA: TGTGCCAGCAGCAACGCTCAGGGCGGGCAGTACTTC; J gene: TRBJ2-7; V gene: TRBV21-1; clone size: .; D gene: .
CDR3 protein: CASSYSRGTDTQYF; CDR3 DNA: TGTGCCAGCAGTTACTCGAGAGGCACAGATACGCAGTATTTT; J gene: TRBJ2-3; V gene: TRBV6-5; clone size: .; D gene: .
CDR3 protein: CASSQARGVAGGDEQFF; CDR3 DNA: TGTGCCAGCAGCCAAGCCCGTGGGGTAGCGGGAGGTGATGAGCAGTTCTTC; J gene: TRBJ2-1; V gene: TRBV4-2; clone size: .; D gene: TRBD2
CDR3 protein: CASSFLNQPQHF; CDR3 DNA: TGTGCCAGCAGCTTTCTCAATCAGCCCCAGCATTTT; J gene: TRBJ1-5; V gene: TRBV7-2; clone size: .; D gene: .
CDR3 protein: CASSLSGKYGYTF; CDR3 DNA: TGTGCCAGCAGCTTATCGGGAAAGTATGGCTACACCTTC; J gene: TRBJ1-2; V gene: TRBV7-9; clone size: .; D gene: .
CDR3 protein: CASSEWSGTLSTDTQYF; CDR3 DNA: TGTGCCAGCAGTGAATGGTCCGGGACACTCAGCACAGATACGCAGTATTTT; J gene: TRBJ2-3; V gene: TRBV6-1; clone size: .; D gene: .
CDR3 protein: CAVDPGTSGPRYNEQFF; CDR3 DNA: TGTGCCGTAGACCCGGGGACTAGCGGCCCACGATACAATGAGCAGTTCTTC; J gene: TRBJ2-1; V gene: TRBV12-5; clone size: .; D gene: TRBD2
CDR3 protein: CASRQEDSYEQYF; CDR3 DNA: TGTGCCAGCAGACAGGAAGACTCCTACGAGCAGTACTTC; J gene: TRBJ2-7; V gene: TRBV6-1; clone size: .; D gene: .
CDR3 protein: CASSGGTGGNQPQHF; CDR3 DNA: TGTGCCAGTAGCGGCGGGACAGGGGGCAATCAGCCCCAGCATTTT; J gene: TRBJ1-5; V gene: TRBV19; clone size: .; D gene: TRBD1
CDR3 protein: CASSEDQSSYNEQLF; CDR3 DNA: TGTGCCAGCAGTGAGGACCAGAGCTCCTACAATGAGCAGCTCTTC; J gene: TRBJ2-1; V gene: TRBV2; clone size: .; D gene: .
CDR3 protein: CASSPRGRAWYEQYF; CDR3 DNA: TGTGCCAGCAGCCCCAGGGGACGCGCTTGGTACGAGCAGTACTTC; J gene: TRBJ2-7; V gene: TRBV11-2; clone size: .; D gene: .
CDR3 protein: CASSQGTGGQPQHF; CDR3 DNA: TGCGCCAGCAGCCAAGGGACAGGGGGTCAGCCCCAGCATTTT; J gene: TRBJ1-5; V gene: TRBV4-1; clone size: .; D gene: TRBD1
CDR3 protein: CASRIYWLRYTEAFF; CDR3 DNA: TGTGCCAGCAGGATTTACTGGTTACGGTACACTGAAGCTTTCTTT; J gene: TRBJ1-1; V gene: TRBV21-1; clone size: once; D gene: .
CDR3 protein: CATSAEISYEQYF; CDR3 DNA: TGTGCTACCTCAGCTGAGATCTCCTACGAGCAGTACTTC; J gene: TRBJ2-7; V gene: TRBV12-5; clone size: .; D gene: .
CDR3 protein: CASAGNTEAFF; CDR3 DNA: TGTGCCAGCGCGGGGAACACTGAAGCTTTCTTT; J gene: TRBJ1-1; V gene: TRBV6-1; clone size: .; D gene: .
CDR3 protein: CASSLNPGTEDYEQYF; CDR3 DNA: TGTGCCAGCAGCTTAAACCCTGGGACAGAGGATTACGAGCAGTACTTC; J gene: TRBJ2-7; V gene: TRBV5-8; clone size: .; D gene: TRBD1
CDR3 protein: CASSPLTSGLTYEQYF; CDR3 DNA: TGTGCCAGCAGCCCCCTAACTAGCGGTCTGACCTACGAGCAGTACTTC; J gene: TRBJ2-7; V gene: TRBV11-2; clone size: once; D gene: TRBD2
CDR3 protein: CAIGRDRGPREQYF; CDR3 DNA: TGTGCTATCGGCCGGGACAGGGGACCTCGAGAGCAGTACTTC; J gene: TRBJ2-7; V gene: TRBV15; clone size: .; D gene: TRBD1
CDR3 protein: CASSPSYSRHLNTEAFF; CDR3 DNA: TGTGCCAGCAGCCCCTCATATAGTCGGCACCTGAACACTGAAGCTTTCTTT; J gene: TRBJ1-1; V gene: TRBV11-3; clone size: .; D gene: .
CDR3 protein: CASSLGQAPMEAFF; CDR3 DNA: TGTGCCAGCAGCTTGGGGCAGGCCCCCATGGAAGCTTTCTTT; J gene: TRBJ1-1; V gene: TRBV5-5; clone size: .; D gene: .
CDR3 protein: CASSPDRVGNTEAFF; CDR3 DNA: TGTGCCAGCAGTCCTGACAGAGTGGGGAACACTGAAGCTTTCTTT; J gene: TRBJ1-1; V gene: TRBV6-6; clone size: few; D gene: .
CDR3 protein: CASSPRGTSGGQHEQFF; CDR3 DNA: TGTGCCAGCAGCCCCCGCGGGACTAGCGGGGGCCAACATGAGCAGTTCTTC; J gene: TRBJ2-1; V gene: TRBV7-6; clone size: few; D gene: TRBD2
CDR3 protein: CASSLYEGRSYGYTF; CDR3 DNA: TGCGCCAGCAGCTTGTATGAGGGACGGTCCTACGGCTACACCTTC; J gene: TRBJ1-2; V gene: TRBV5-1; clone size: .; D gene: .
CDR3 protein: CASSPIRTGGTEAFF; CDR3 DNA: TGTGCCAGTAGTCCTATACGAACAGGGGGCACTGAAGCTTTCTTT; J gene: TRBJ1-1; V gene: TRBV19; clone size: .; D gene: TRBD1
CDR3 protein: CASSGKAGGYNEQFF; CDR3 DNA: TGTGCCAGCAGTGGAAAAGCGGGGGGGTACAATGAGCAGTTCTTC; J gene: TRBJ2-1; V gene: TRBV6-4; clone size: .; D gene: TRBD2
CDR3 protein: CASSLAPGPEQYF; CDR3 DNA: TGCGCCAGCAGCTTGGCCCCAGGGCCCGAGCAGTACTTC; J gene: TRBJ2-7; V gene: TRBV5-1; clone size: .; D gene: .
CDR3 protein: CASRGTGLRSPLHF; CDR3 DNA: TGTGCCAGTAGAGGGACAGGGTTGAGGTCACCCCTCCACTTT; J gene: TRBJ1-6; V gene: TRBV19; clone size: once; D gene: TRBD1
CDR3 protein: CASSELRGSNYGYTF; CDR3 DNA: TGTGCCAGCAGTGAATTGAGGGGCTCTAACTATGGCTACACCTTC; J gene: TRBJ1-2; V gene: TRBV6-1; clone size: few; D gene: .
CDR3 protein: CASSEDVGRAWADTQYF; CDR3 DNA: TGCGCCAGCAGTGAAGACGTCGGGAGGGCCTGGGCAGATACGCAGTATTTT; J gene: TRBJ2-3; V gene: TRBV10-1; clone size: .; D gene: TRBD2
CDR3 protein: CSVPGETQYF; CDR3 DNA: TGCAGTGTACCGGGAGAGACCCAGTACTTC; J gene: TRBJ2-5; V gene: TRBV20-1; clone size: .; D gene: .
CDR3 protein: CASSQEGQGGNEQYF; CDR3 DNA: TGCGCCAGCAGCCAAGAGGGACAGGGAGGCAACGAGCAGTACTTC; J gene: TRBJ2-7; V gene: TRBV4-1; clone size: .; D gene: TRBD1
CDR3 protein: CASSPPLRVRIEETQYF; CDR3 DNA: TGTGCCAGCTCACCACCGTTAAGGGTACGGATAGAAGAGACCCAGTACTTC; J gene: TRBJ2-5; V gene: TRBV18; clone size: .; D gene: .
CDR3 protein: CASSQEGESYEQYF; CDR3 DNA: TGCGCCAGCAGCCAAGAAGGGGAATCCTACGAGCAGTACTTC; J gene: TRBJ2-7; V gene: TRBV4-1; clone size: .; D gene: .
CDR3 protein: CASSKTGQGPEQYF; CDR3 DNA: TGTGCCAGCAGCAAGACGGGACAGGGACCCGAGCAGTACTTC; J gene: TRBJ2-7; V gene: TRBV13; clone size: .; D gene: TRBD1
CDR3 protein: CASSRNLGQSYEQYF; CDR3 DNA: TGTGCCAGCAGCCGAAATTTGGGACAGAGCTACGAGCAGTACTTC; J gene: TRBJ2-7; V gene: TRBV4-2; clone size: .; D gene: TRBD1
CDR3 protein: CASSLGRDYGYTF; CDR3 DNA: TGCGCCAGCAGCTTGGGTAGGGACTATGGCTACACCTTC; J gene: TRBJ1-2; V gene: TRBV5-1; clone size: .; D gene: .
CDR3 protein: CASSPTLNTEAFF; CDR3 DNA: TGTGCCAGTAGTCCGACCCTGAACACTGAAGCTTTCTTT; J gene: TRBJ1-1; V gene: TRBV19; clone size: .; D gene: .
CDR3 protein: CASSLARIGEQFF; CDR3 DNA: TGCGCCAGCAGCTTGGCCCGGATTGGTGAGCAGTTCTTC; J gene: TRBJ2-1; V gene: TRBV5-1; clone size: .; D gene: .
CDR3 protein: CASRPGHNYEQYF; CDR3 DNA: TGTGCCAGCAGACCGGGACATAATTACGAGCAGTACTTC; J gene: TRBJ2-7; V gene: TRBV25-1; clone size: .; D gene: .
CDR3 protein: CASSLSGDNEQFF; CDR3 DNA: TGTGCCAGCAGTCTCTCGGGGGACAATGAGCAGTTCTTC; J gene: TRBJ2-1; V gene: TRBV27; clone size: .; D gene: .